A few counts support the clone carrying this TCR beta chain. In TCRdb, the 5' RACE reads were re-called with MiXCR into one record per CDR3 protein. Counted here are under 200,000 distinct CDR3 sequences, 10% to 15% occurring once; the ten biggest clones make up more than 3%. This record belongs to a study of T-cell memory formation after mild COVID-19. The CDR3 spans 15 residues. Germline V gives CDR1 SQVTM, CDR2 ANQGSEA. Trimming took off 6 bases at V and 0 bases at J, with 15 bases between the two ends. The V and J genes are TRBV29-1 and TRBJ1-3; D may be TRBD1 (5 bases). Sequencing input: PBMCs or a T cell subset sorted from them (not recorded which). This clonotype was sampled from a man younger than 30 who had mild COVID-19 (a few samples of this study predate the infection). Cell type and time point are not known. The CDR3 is CSVQRDPNSGNTIYF. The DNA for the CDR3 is TGCAGCGTCCAACGGGACCCAAACTCTGGAAACACCATATATTTT.